This T cell receptor (beta chain) came from a study of cytomegalovirus exposure and HLA in healthy donors. Study as a whole: There were 117 million unique TCR beta sequences, drawn from 180 million or so T cells, in an earlier analysis.

Whole-study findings and limits: Cytomegalovirus-associated TCR beta chains were listed, numbering around 150.

It was with 60 Vbeta and 13 Jbeta primers that the PCR ran. Generated by immunoSEQ multiplex PCR, the TCRdb table keeps only in-frame clones and is missing some. The profile covers under 200,000 clones, with 55% to 80% appearing a single time and approximately 4.5% taken by the ten largest. The CDR3 extends over 13 amino acids. The germline CDR1 and CDR2 sequences are SQVTM and ANQGSEA. Trimming took 4 bases from V and 0 from J; bases not matched to a gene: 3. This clone was detected only a few times. Its antigen is undetermined. The receptor's source is a woman between 18 and 29 years old in good health and CMV-seropositive. This chain connects TRBV29-1 to TRBJ2-7, with 7 bases that match TRBD2. Sequenced: PBMCs. CDR3 loop: CSVGGSFSYEQYF. The CDR3 coding sequence is TGCAGCGTTGGCGGGAGCTTCTCCTACGAGCAGTACTTC.